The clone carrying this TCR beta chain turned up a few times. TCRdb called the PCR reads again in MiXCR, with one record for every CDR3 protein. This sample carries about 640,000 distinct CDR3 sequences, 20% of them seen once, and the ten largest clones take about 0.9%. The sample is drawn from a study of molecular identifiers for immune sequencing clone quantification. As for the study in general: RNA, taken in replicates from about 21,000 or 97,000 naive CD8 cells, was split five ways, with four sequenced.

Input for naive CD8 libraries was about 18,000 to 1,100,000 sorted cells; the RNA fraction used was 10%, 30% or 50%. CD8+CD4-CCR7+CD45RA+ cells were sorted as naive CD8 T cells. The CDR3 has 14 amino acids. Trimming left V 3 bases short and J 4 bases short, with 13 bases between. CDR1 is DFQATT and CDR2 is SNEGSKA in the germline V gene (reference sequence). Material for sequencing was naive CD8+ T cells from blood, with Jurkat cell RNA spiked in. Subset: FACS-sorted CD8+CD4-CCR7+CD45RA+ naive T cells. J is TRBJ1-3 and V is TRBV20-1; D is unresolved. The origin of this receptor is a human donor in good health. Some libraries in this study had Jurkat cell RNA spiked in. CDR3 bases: TGCAGTGCTAGCGCCGAAGTGGGAGGAAACACCATATATTTT. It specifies CSASAEVGGNTIYF.